A selection of T cell receptor beta chains follows, all from one sample in a study of control samples from healthy donors and cancer patients. The assay was immunoSEQ multiplex PCR, and TCRdb's table has in-frame clones only and misses some. The repertoire holds 100,000 to 150,000 clones, with 91% as singletons. The sample taken for sequencing was blood. The receptor source for this set is a young man in good health. CDR3s include the opening cysteine and the closing phenylalanine or tryptophan. D genes are given only for firm matches. Clone size is given for some rows only: seen once, a few or many times, or a class if the clone is expanded.

j_call v_call clone_size d_call cdr3_nt cdr3_aa
TRBJ2-1 TRBV7-2 . TRBD2 TGTGCCAGCAGCTTAGAGTACTGGGGGAGGGGTGAGCAGTTCTTC CASSLEYWGRGEQFF
TRBJ2-3 TRBV29-1 . . TGCAGCGTTGAAGATCGGCCCACAGATACGCAGTATTTT CSVEDRPTDTQYF
TRBJ2-2 TRBV6-4 . . TGTGCCAGCAGAGGGGACCTAACCGTCGGGGAGCTGTTTTTT CASRGDLTVGELFF
TRBJ1-1 TRBV9 once . TGTGCCAGCAGCGTAGACCCAGGGGATCCAGACACTGAAGCTTTCTTT CASSVDPGDPDTEAFF
TRBJ1-4 TRBV6-5 . . TGTGCCAGCAGTTACTCGCTGAGTTTGGAAAAACTGTTTTTT CASSYSLSLEKLFF
TRBJ1-1 TRBV5-1 . . TGCGCCAGCAGCTTGTTACAGGGAAGGACTGAAGCTTTCTTT CASSLLQGRTEAFF
TRBJ2-7 TRBV12-3/TRBV12-4 . . TGTGCCAGCAAGGACGGGCAGTACTTC CASKDGQYF
TRBJ2-1 TRBV7-9 . TRBD2 TGTGCCAGCAGCTACCCCGGGGAGCGGGGTTACAATGAGCAGTTCTTC CASSYPGERGYNEQFF
TRBJ1-4 TRBV5-1 once TRBD1 TGCGCCAGCAGCTTTCAGGGGGCGTTTTCGGGTAATGAAAAACTGTTTTTT CASSFQGAFSGNEKLFF
TRBJ2-3 TRBV3-1/TRBV3-2 once TRBD1 TGTGCCAGCAGCCAAGATTCCGGGACAGGGGTACGGGATACGCAGTATTTT CASSQDSGTGVRDTQYF
TRBJ2-1 TRBV19 . TRBD2 TGTGCCAGTAGTATAGGTGGCGGGGGGGCCTACAATGAGCAGTTCTTC CASSIGGGGAYNEQFF
TRBJ2-7 TRBV4-1 . TRBD2 TGCGCCAGCAGCCCGGGGGGCTACGAGCAGTACTTC CASSPGGYEQYF
TRBJ2-2 TRBV6-5 . TRBD1 TGTGCCAGCAGTCAGACAGGGGGCGGCGGGGAGCTGTTTTTT CASSQTGGGGELFF
TRBJ1-1 TRBV6-4 . . TGTGCCAGCAGTGACGAACAGCACACTGAAGCTTTCTTT CASSDEQHTEAFF
TRBJ2-5 TRBV7-3 once TRBD1 TGTGCCAGCAGCCTAATGGGGACAGAACAAGAGACCCAGTACTTC CASSLMGTEQETQYF
TRBJ1-6 TRBV9 once TRBD1 TGTGCCAGCAGCCAAGTCCAGGGGGGCTCACCCCTCCACTTT CASSQVQGGSPLHF
TRBJ1-1 TRBV5-5 . TRBD1 TGTGCCAGCAGTCAGGGGGGGCAAACAGGGTACACTGAAGCTTTCTTT CASSQGGQTGYTEAFF
TRBJ2-7 TRBV12-5 . TRBD1 TGTGCTAGTGGTTTGGATCGGACAGGGGTTCTCCACGAGCAGTACTTC CASGLDRTGVLHEQYF
TRBJ1-4 TRBV5-6 . TRBD1 TGTGCCAGCAGCTCGACAGGGCCCCTTAATGAAAAACTGTTTTTT CASSSTGPLNEKLFF
TRBJ2-3 TRBV5-4 . . TGTGCCAGCAGCTTGGCCTTAGGGTTTACAGATACGCAGTATTTT CASSLALGFTDTQYF
TRBJ2-5 TRBV11-2 . TRBD1 TGTGCCAGCAGGGCGGACAGGGTAGGGGAGACCCAGTACTTC CASRADRVGETQYF
TRBJ2-3 TRBV4-2 . TRBD2 TGTGCCAGCAGCCAAGGGGCGGGGGTGGAAGATACGCAGTATTTT CASSQGAGVEDTQYF
TRBJ2-7 TRBV3-1/TRBV3-2 . . TGTGCCAGCAGCTCCTCGGGGTGGGGTTACGAGCAGTACTTC CASSSSGWGYEQYF
TRBJ1-5 TRBV12-3/TRBV12-4 . . TGTGCCAGCAGGGGGACGGGCAATCAGCCCCAGCATTTT CASRGTGNQPQHF
TRBJ1-2 TRBV19 . . TGTGCCAGTACCCCCACGGGACGTCTCGGCTACACCTTC CASTPTGRLGYTF
TRBJ2-5 TRBV30 . . TGTGCCTGGAGTGTACGGACGGGTTACCAAGAGACCCAGTACTTC CAWSVRTGYQETQYF
TRBJ2-5 TRBV11-2 . . TGTGCCAGCAGCTTAGATCGGGGAGGATTAAAAGCCCAGTACTTC CASSLDRGGLKAQYF
TRBJ2-2 TRBV6-5 . TRBD1 TGTGCCAGCATTTGGACAGGGGACGGGGAGCTGTTTTTT CASIWTGDGELFF
TRBJ2-1 TRBV6-1 . TRBD2 TGTGCCAGCAGTGTAACCGGGACTAGCGGTTACAATGAGCAGTTCTTC CASSVTGTSGYNEQFF
TRBJ1-6 TRBV6-1 once . TGTGCCAGCAGTGAAGCACAGGGAAGCTCCTATAATTCACCCCTCCACTTT CASSEAQGSSYNSPLHF
TRBJ1-1 TRBV5-1 . . TGCGCCAGCAGCTTAGTTATGAACACTGAAGCTTTCTTT CASSLVMNTEAFF
TRBJ1-1 TRBV13 . TRBD1 TGTGCCAGCAGCCCGGGACAGCCGGTGAACACTGAAGCTTTCTTT CASSPGQPVNTEAFF
TRBJ1-1 TRBV5-6 . . TGTGCCAGCAGCCTCCCCCTACCTCCCACTGAAGCTTTCTTT CASSLPLPPTEAFF
TRBJ2-5 TRBV5-4 . . TGTGCCAGCAGCTTGGTAGCGACCCAAGAGACCCAGTACTTC CASSLVATQETQYF
TRBJ2-5 TRBV7-3 . TRBD2 TGTGCCAGCAGCTTGGGACTAGCGGAGACCCAGTACTTC CASSLGLAETQYF
TRBJ1-4 TRBV4-1 . . TGCGCCAGCAGCCAGGGAGGGTTTAATGAAAAACTGTTTTTT CASSQGGFNEKLFF
TRBJ2-2 TRBV3-1/TRBV3-2 . TRBD1 TGTGCCAGCAGCACGCCTCTCCGGGACAGTCCCACCGGGGAGCTGTTTTTT CASSTPLRDSPTGELFF
TRBJ1-2 TRBV6-5 . TRBD1 TGTGCCAGCAGCCTACAGGGGGGAAGCTATGGCTACACCTTC CASSLQGGSYGYTF
TRBJ1-4 TRBV27 . TRBD1 TGTGCCAGCAGCCCGGCCAGGGGGAGATCAACTAATGAAAAACTGTTTTTT CASSPARGRSTNEKLFF
TRBJ1-2 TRBV5-1 . TRBD1 TGCGCCAGCAGCTATCGACAGGGGGCAGGCTATGGCTACACCTTC CASSYRQGAGYGYTF
TRBJ2-2 TRBV19 . . TGTGCCAGTAGTATGACAGGGAACACCGGGGAGCTGTTTTTT CASSMTGNTGELFF
TRBJ1-1 TRBV5-1 . . TGCGCCAGCAGCTTGGGACACCAGAACACTGAAGCTTTCTTT CASSLGHQNTEAFF
TRBJ2-7 TRBV12-3/TRBV12-4 . . TGTGCCAGCAGTGGGTCCGAGCAGTACTTC CASSGSEQYF
TRBJ2-3 TRBV11-2 . . TGTGCCAGCAGCCTCGGACAGAATACGCAGTATTTT CASSLGQNTQYF
TRBJ2-3 TRBV30 . TRBD2 TGTGCCTGGAGTGTGCTAGCGGGGGGATACACAGATACGCAGTATTTT CAWSVLAGGYTDTQYF
TRBJ2-2 TRBV9 . TRBD1 TGTGCCAGCAGCGTCTCACTACAGGGGGCAGGCACCGGGGAGCTGTTTTTT CASSVSLQGAGTGELFF
TRBJ1-2 TRBV7-9 . . TGTGCCAGCAGCGGATCCCCACGGGGGGAAGAGATGGATGGCTACACCTTC CASSGSPRGEEMDGYTF
TRBJ2-2 TRBV5-4 . TRBD1 TGTGCCAGCAGAAAGGACAGGGGACTCACCGGGGAGCTGTTTTTT CASRKDRGLTGELFF
TRBJ2-1 TRBV12-5 . TRBD2 TGTGCTAGTGGCCCTAGCGGGGGGGCCGACAATGAGCAGTTCTTC CASGPSGGADNEQFF
TRBJ1-6 TRBV6-5 . . TGTGCCAGCAGCCCGGACAGCAATTCACCCCTCCACTTT CASSPDSNSPLHF
TRBJ1-1 TRBV3-1/TRBV3-2 once . TGTGCCAGCAGCCAATTGGAGTACACTGAAGCTTTCTTT CASSQLEYTEAFF
TRBJ1-5 TRBV27 . TRBD1 TGTGCCAGCAGTTTTGGGACAGGGGGACATCAGCCCCAGCATTTT CASSFGTGGHQPQHF